These 31 T cell receptor beta chains originate from one sample sequenced in a study of blood T cells in healthy people across ages. Sample-barcoded 5' priming and a J-beta primer mix drove a second PCR of about 6 to 11 cycles. TCRdb called the 5' RACE reads again in MiXCR, with one record for every CDR3 protein. The table includes 800,000 or so distinct CDR3 sequences, 60% to 80% detected once. The specimen was blood. These receptors all stem from a man between 25 and 39 years old in good health.

The J gene is TRBJ2-7, the V gene TRBV29-1; D remains unclear. The CDR3 is 13 residues long. Looked up from germline, CDR1 is SQVTM and CDR2 is ANQGSEA. V dropped 4 bases and J dropped 2 bases, with 12 bases sitting between them. The CDR3 reads CSVVPTVTYEQYF. In nucleotides, the CDR3 is TGCAGCGTTGTCCCCACAGTTACCTACGAGCAGTACTTC.

The rearrangement uses TRBV4-3 and TRBJ2-7, with 8 bases identical to TRBD1. The junction had 13 bases not matched to a gene; V was cut back by 5 bases and J by 7 bases. Germline V CDR1 and CDR2: LGHNA, YSLEER. The CDR3 covers 15 residues. CDR3 nucleotides: TGCGCCAGCAGCAGGAACACAGGGGGTTCGCAAGAGCAGTACTTC. This gives the protein CASSRNTGGSQEQYF.

The chain combines TRBV9 with TRBJ2-4; 7 nucleotides agree with TRBD1. This CDR3 has 16 amino acids. The ends lost 4 bases at V and 6 bases at J; junction bases unmatched: 13. Germline V gene data show CDR1 as SGDLS and CDR2 as YYNGEE. CDR3 sequence (DNA): TGTGCCAGCAGCCCTTTAAGGGACAGCGGTATAAACATTCAGTACTTC. Its translation is CASSPLRDSGINIQYF.

This chain connects TRBV27 to TRBJ1-4; unclear D gene. This CDR3 is built from 14 residues. The germline gives CDR1 MNHEY, CDR2 SMNVEV (reference sequence). The V and J ends lost 2 bases and 8 bases respectively, with 12 bases between them. CDR3 sequence (DNA): TGTGCCAGCAGTTTAACCGCGGGAGGGGAAAAACTGTTTTTT. Its protein product is CASSLTAGGEKLFF.

This chain connects TRBV7-2 to TRBJ2-5; TRBD1 agrees at 11 bases. The germline gives CDR1 SGHTA, CDR2 FQGNSA. This CDR3 region has 15 residues. Germline trimming cut 5 bases from V and 5 bases from J; bases unmatched to any gene: 7. The DNA for the CDR3 is TGTGCCAGCAGCGAGGGGACAGGGGGTAGGGAGACCCAGTACTTC. Translated, it gives CASSEGTGGRETQYF.

This chain's CDR3 is CASARSETQYF. CDR3 DNA sequence: TGCGCCAGCGCCCGCAGCGAGACCCAGTACTTC. The V gene is TRBV5-1, the J gene TRBJ2-7; D call uncertain. The J call may be incorrect, as the DNA end agrees better with TRBJ2-5. Germline V lookup: CDR1 SGHRS, CDR2 YFSETQ. CDR3 length equals 11 residues.

Turning to this clonotype: Its ends do not fully match the called genes, so a read error is possible. The chain recombines TRBV9 with TRBJ1-6; D is ambiguous. This CDR3 has 14 amino acids. Looked up from germline, CDR1 is SGDLS and CDR2 is YYNGEE. The DNA for the CDR3 is TGTGTCAGCAGCGTCCGGATGGGCAATTCACCCCTCCACTTT. It yields the protein CVSSVRMGNSPLHF. Complete variable domain (other parts from reference TRBV9 and TRBJ1-6): DSGVTQTPKHLITATGQRVTLRCSPRSGDLSVYWYQQSLDQGLQFLIQYYNGEERAKGNILERFSAQQFPDLHSELNLSSLELGDSALYFCVSSVRMGNSPLHFGNGTRLTVT.

The chain joins TRBV14 to TRBJ1-1; D remains ambiguous. V gave up 4 bases and J gave up 4 bases, with 13 bases separating them. This CDR3 is built from 14 residues. The germline gives CDR1 SGHDN, CDR2 FVKESK. The CDR3 bases are TGTGCCAGCAGCCCTACAGCCATGAGCACTGAAGCTTTCTTT. Translation: CASSPTAMSTEAFF.

The chain employs TRBV9 and TRBJ1-2; a possible D gene is TRBD1 (5 bases). V was shortened by 0 bases and J by 4 bases, with 10 bases between the two germline ends. Germline lookup yields CDR1 SGDLS and CDR2 YYNGEE. The CDR3 spans 14 residues. The CDR3 DNA follows: TGTGCCAGCAGCGTAGGAGGGGCAAGCTATGGCTACACCTTC. It translates to CASSVGGASYGYTF.

The V call is TRBV7-2, the J call TRBJ2-3; D unclear. Germline-derived CDR1 and CDR2 are SGHTA and FQGNSA. V dropped 7 bases and J dropped 6 bases, with 14 bases sitting between them. There are 13 residues in the CDR3. In DNA form, the CDR3 reads TGTGCCAGCACCCCAATGGGGTTGGATACGCAGTATTTT. Protein sequence: CASTPMGLDTQYF.

This clonotype showed up just a few times. The chain employs TRBV4-3 and TRBJ2-5; D call uncertain. Germline V lookup: CDR1 LGHNA, CDR2 YSLEER. The CDR3 loop spans 15 amino acids. Trimming stripped 0 bases from V and 1 base from J, with 9 bases between. CDR3 region: CASSQDLVPQETQYF. The CDR3 DNA sequence: TGCGCCAGCAGCCAAGATCTAGTCCCCCAAGAGACCCAGTACTTC.

The chain combines TRBV10-3 with TRBJ2-3, with D possibly TRBD1 on 5 matching bases. CDR1 and CDR2 from the germline V gene are ENHRY and SYGVKD. The CDR3 contains 15 residues. V was shortened by 3 bases and J by 5 bases, with 15 bases between the two germline ends. CDR3 region: CAISEGGTGQDTQYF. The DNA of the CDR3 is TGTGCCATCAGTGAAGGCGGCACAGGACAAGATACGCAGTATTTT.

The chain uses TRBV2 and TRBJ1-2; a weak D match, TRBD1 (5 bases). CDR3 length: 18 amino acids. Germline values: CDR1 SNHLY, CDR2 FYNNEI. Trimming pared 0 bases from V and 0 bases from J, leaving 17 bases between. CDR3 DNA: TGTGCCAGCAGTGAAGCGACACCGCCGGGACCGCCTAACTATGGCTACACCTTC. Its protein product is CASSEATPPGPPNYGYTF. The variable domain in full, completed from reference TRBV2 and TRBJ1-2, reads EPEVTQTPSHQVTQMGQEVILRCVPISNHLYFYWYRQILGQKVEFLVSFYNNEISEKSEIFDDQFSVERPDGSNFTLKIRSTKLEDSAMYFCASSEATPPGPPNYGYTFGSGTRLTVV.

This clonotype occurred once. This chain joins TRBV29-1 and TRBJ1-5; D may be TRBD1 (5 bases). CDR3 length equals 13 residues. Germline V lookup: CDR1 SQVTM, CDR2 ANQGSEA. The germline V and J ends were trimmed by 7 bases and 3 bases, with 13 bases remaining between them. The CDR3 protein is CSATSRDNQPQHF. CDR3 bases: TGCAGCGCCACGTCCAGGGACAATCAGCCCCAGCATTTT.

V usage is TRBV12-3 or TRBV12-4 and J usage is TRBJ2-6; D is ambiguous. The CDR3 runs to 14 residues. V lost 7 bases and J 3 bases, leaving 10 bases between the germline ends. CDR3 sequence: CASTVARGANVLTF. CDR3 coding DNA: TGTGCCAGCACCGTCGCGCGTGGGGCCAACGTCCTGACTTTC.

V gene TRBV4-3 combines with J gene TRBJ2-7; the D gene is possibly TRBD2 (5 bases). The V gene's germline CDR1 is LGHNA and CDR2 YSLEER. Trimming removed 1 base at V and 3 bases at J, with 10 bases between. The CDR3 loop spans 14 amino acids. The CDR3 region is CASSQAPRDYEQYF. Here the CDR3 DNA reads TGCGCCAGCAGCCAAGCCCCGAGGGACTACGAGCAGTACTTC.

This clonotype was detected many times. V and J are TRBV2 and TRBJ1-2, with 11 nucleotides matching TRBD1. Trimming cost V 6 bases and J 8 bases; bases outside gene matches: 2. The CDR3 is 12 amino acids. From germline, CDR1 is SNHLY and CDR2 FYNNEI. CDR3 protein: CASRGQGAGYTF. The DNA for the CDR3 is TGTGCCAGCAGAGGACAGGGGGCGGGCTACACCTTC.

The DNA of the CDR3 is TGTGCCAGCAGTGCTGACAGGGTCCCCTACAATGAGCAGTTCTTC. This codes for CASSADRVPYNEQFF. The chain carries TRBV28 and TRBJ2-1; TRBD1 aligns across 7 bases. The CDR3 is 15 residues long. Germline V gives CDR1 MDHEN, CDR2 SYDVKM. Trimming at V came to 5 bases and at J to 2 bases, leaving 6 bases not matched to a gene.

This clonotype came up many times. J is TRBJ2-3 and V is TRBV6-6; 8 bases map to TRBD1. The CDR3 length is 14 residues. J gave up 1 base and V 8 bases, and 5 bases lay outside the gene matches. CDR1 is MNHNY, CDR2 SVGAGI, per germline (reference sequence). CDR3 nucleotides: TGTGCCAGCGGACCGGGACAGGGCACAGATACGCAGTATTTT. As protein: CASGPGQGTDTQYF.

The chain is built from TRBV7-2 and TRBJ2-4, with TRBD1 identical over 8 bases. TRBJ2-7 matches the DNA end more closely, so the J call is doubtful. The CDR3 is 14 amino acids. CDR1 is SGHTA and CDR2 is FQGNSA in the germline V gene. The CDR3 loop reads CASSLDQGAYEQYF. The CDR3 DNA follows: TGTGCCAGCAGCTTAGACCAGGGGGCTTACGAGCAGTACTTC.

This chain joins TRBV25-1 and TRBJ2-7; tentatively, D is TRBD1 or TRBD2 (5 bases each). The better agreement between TRBJ2-5 and the DNA end casts doubt on the J call. The germline CDR1 and CDR2 sequences are MGHDK and SYGVNS. The CDR3 consists of 14 residues. CDR3 sequence reads: CASSETATGRTQYF. The CDR3 coding sequence is TGTGCCAGCAGTGAGACAGCGACGGGGCGGACCCAGTACTTC.

The chain joins TRBV6-1 to TRBJ1-2; D is uncertain. Germline V gene lookup returns CDR1 MNHNS and CDR2 SASEGT. Between the trimmed V and J ends, which lost 2 bases and 8 bases, there was a span of 12 bases. CDR3 length: 13 residues. This CDR3 is CASSERPDGGYTF. In nucleotides, the CDR3 is TGTGCCAGCAGTGAAAGGCCGGACGGCGGCTACACCTTC.

CDR3 loop: CASSPRQAGTEQFF. The CDR3 DNA is TGTGCCAGCAGCCCTAGGCAAGCGGGGACTGAGCAGTTCTTC. This sequence joins TRBV4-2 and TRBJ2-1, with 7 bases aligning to TRBD2. Per germline, CDR1 LGHNA and CDR2 YNFKEQ. With V trimmed by 4 bases and J by 9 bases, 9 bases remained unmatched. This CDR3 comprises 14 residues.

The chain is built from TRBV7-2 and TRBJ2-5; 12 nucleotides align to TRBD2. In germline, CDR1 is SGHTA, CDR2 FQGNSA. The CDR3 length is 16 residues. Trimming at V came to 2 bases and at J to 5 bases, leaving 6 bases not matched to a gene. The CDR3 reads CASSLRSSGGAETQYF. CDR3 nucleotides: TGTGCCAGCAGCTTAAGGTCTAGCGGGGGGGCCGAGACCCAGTACTTC.

J is TRBJ2-1 and V is TRBV27, with 11 nucleotides matching TRBD2. The junction had 9 bases not matched to a gene; V was cut back by 0 bases and J by 5 bases. Germline lookup yields CDR1 MNHEY and CDR2 SMNVEV (reference sequence). The CDR3 spans 18 residues. The CDR3 coding sequence is TGTGCCAGCAGTTTATCGGGACTAGCGGCAATAAGGAACAATGAGCAGTTCTTC. Its protein product is CASSLSGLAAIRNNEQFF.

J is TRBJ2-7 and V is TRBV7-2; TRBD1 matches 7 bases. Germline V gene lookup returns CDR1 SGHTA and CDR2 FQGNSA. The V segment lost 3 bases and the J segment 0 bases; nucleotides outside the gene matches: 8. The CDR3 spans 16 residues. The CDR3 bases are TGTGCCAGCAGCTTCATAGGGACAGCGAGCTCCTACGAGCAGTACTTC. This codes for CASSFIGTASSYEQYF. The complete variable domain, with remaining parts taken from reference TRBV7-2 and TRBJ2-7, reads GAGVSQSPSNKVTEKGKDVELRCDPISGHTALYWYRQSLGQGLEFLIYFQGNSAPDKSGLPSDRFSAERTGGSVSTLTIQRTQQEDSAVYLCASSFIGTASSYEQYFGPGTRLTVT.

Turning to this clonotype: The junction and the germline gene differ at one end; a read error may be behind it. V gene TRBV11-1 combines with J gene TRBJ2-1, with unresolved D. There are 15 residues in the CDR3. Germline CDR1 and CDR2: SGHAT and FQDESV (reference sequence). CDR3 DNA: TGTGTCAGCAGCTTAAGTCGATTCTCCTACAATGAGCAGTTCTTC. It codes for CVSSLSRFSYNEQFF.

This clonotype appeared a few times. This chain joins TRBV10-3 and TRBJ2-7; the D is unclear. Germline CDR1 is ENHRY and CDR2 is SYGVKD. The length of the CDR3 is 13 residues. V was shortened by 7 bases and J by 6 bases, with 16 bases between the two germline ends. In nucleotides, the CDR3 is TGTGCCATCAACCAACCCCCGACGGGCGAGCAGTACTTC. Protein sequence: CAINQPPTGEQYF.

In its sample, this clonotype was seen once. The rearrangement joins TRBV12-3 or TRBV12-4 to TRBJ1-2; possible D gene TRBD1, 6 bases. The CDR3 is 13 residues long. The V and J ends lost 5 bases and 8 bases respectively, with 15 bases between them. The CDR3 loop is CASSPRQEGGYTF. CDR3 nucleotide sequence: TGTGCCAGCAGTCCACGACAGGAAGGGGGCTACACCTTC.

The chain uses TRBV7-9 and TRBJ2-7; D gene ambiguous. The V gene's germline CDR1 is SEHNR and CDR2 FQNEAQ (reference sequence). Trimming took 0 bases from V and 0 from J, leaving 9 bases between them. This CDR3 region has 15 residues. The CDR3 here is CASSLAVSSSYEQYF. The DNA of the CDR3 is TGTGCCAGCAGCTTAGCGGTCTCGAGCTCCTACGAGCAGTACTTC.

CDR3 loop: CASSDTRQVSSNYEQYF. CDR3 in DNA: TGTGCCAGCAGCGACACCCGACAGGTGTCATCTAACTACGAGCAGTACTTC. The rearrangement joins TRBV12-3 or TRBV12-4 to TRBJ2-7, with a weak D call TRBD1 (6 bases). Trimming cost V 6 bases and J 3 bases, with 24 bases left between them. CDR3 size: 17 residues.